This TCR beta chain was sequenced during a study of metastatic and nonmetastatic thyroid tumors. The wider study: The authors compared repertoires across blood and tumor or nodule tissue from malignant and benign thyroid patients.

As to this clone: Antigen: not known. One end of the junction is discordant with germline, which a read error may explain.

Study-level results: Patients with malignant thyroid tumors reportedly had significantly higher TCR beta diversity than those with benign nodules, in blood and tumor.

As handled by the study authors: The study built a papillary thyroid cancer distant-metastasis classifier from CDR3 differences across clinicopathological groups. TCRdb re-called the PCR reads via MiXCR. The V and J calls were determined by TCRdb, not by the authors. The data contain some 25,000 clones, around a fifth of them singletons. The entire patient cohort was treatment-naive prior to thyroid surgery. This CDR3 is 17 amino acids long. Per germline, CDR1 SGHRS and CDR2 YFSETQ. This TCR was recovered from a male donor with papillary thyroid cancer or a benign thyroid nodule (not recorded which). Some clones in this sample may be carry-over from other donors' samples. J is TRBJ2-5 and V is TRBV5-1; either TRBD1 or TRBD2 may supply D (5 bases each). Material: blood. Here the CDR3 reads CASSLGVQGEYQETKYF. CDR3 nucleotides: TGCGCCAGCAGCTTGGGAGTACAAGGGGAGTACCAAGAGACCAAGTACTTC.